This is a list of T cell receptor beta chains from one sample in a study of cytomegalovirus exposure and HLA in healthy donors. The assay was immunoSEQ multiplex PCR, and TCRdb's table has in-frame clones only and misses some. This sample has under 200,000 clones; around 80% occur once, and the top ten carry 0.69%. Sequencing input: PBMCs. The receptors were gathered from a woman aged 40-49 years in good health and CMV-seronegative. The CDR3 runs from the conserved cysteine through the conserved F or W. D genes are given only for firm matches. Clone size, where shown, is once, few, many, or a class for clones that have expanded.

CDR3 protein: CASSPGRAGGKLFF
CDR3 DNA: TGTGCCAGCAGCCCGGGCCGAGCAGGGGGAAAACTGTTTTTT
J gene: TRBJ1-4
V gene: TRBV5-6
D gene: TRBD1
clone size: -

CDR3 protein: CASSLETGSTDTQYF
CDR3 DNA: TGCGCCAGCAGCTTGGAAACGGGGAGCACAGATACGCAGTATTTT
J gene: TRBJ2-3
V gene: TRBV5-1
D gene: -
clone size: -

CDR3 protein: CASSFEQPTDTQYF
CDR3 DNA: TGTGCCAGCAGTTTCGAACAGCCCACAGATACGCAGTATTTT
J gene: TRBJ2-3
V gene: TRBV6-5
D gene: -
clone size: -

CDR3 protein: CASGQGPQTYEQYF
CDR3 DNA: TGTGCCAGCGGCCAGGGGCCTCAAACCTACGAGCAGTACTTC
J gene: TRBJ2-7
V gene: TRBV9
D gene: -
clone size: -

CDR3 protein: CASSEYTGKNSPLHF
CDR3 DNA: TGTGCCAGCAGTGAATATACAGGGAAGAATTCACCCCTCCACTTT
J gene: TRBJ1-6
V gene: TRBV25-1
D gene: -
clone size: -

CDR3 protein: CASSSRTSGSGYTQYF
CDR3 DNA: TGCGCCAGCAGCTCCAGGACTAGCGGGAGTGGGTATACGCAGTATTTT
J gene: TRBJ2-3
V gene: TRBV4-1
D gene: TRBD2
clone size: -

CDR3 protein: CASSVDGRSNRPQHF
CDR3 DNA: TGTGCCAGCAGCGTAGATGGCCGCTCCAATCGGCCCCAGCATTTT
J gene: TRBJ1-5
V gene: TRBV9
D gene: -
clone size: -

CDR3 protein: CASSWGQLNEQYF
CDR3 DNA: TGTGCCAGCAGCTGGGGACAGCTCAACGAGCAGTACTTC
J gene: TRBJ2-7
V gene: TRBV5-4
D gene: TRBD1
clone size: -

CDR3 protein: CASSLGVGADTEAFF
CDR3 DNA: TGTGCCAGCAGCTTGGGGGTGGGGGCGGACACTGAAGCTTTCTTT
J gene: TRBJ1-1
V gene: TRBV5-4
D gene: -
clone size: -

CDR3 protein: CAWSRWDRGSGNTIYF
CDR3 DNA: TGTGCCTGGAGTCGTTGGGACAGGGGATCCGGAAACACCATATATTTT
J gene: TRBJ1-3
V gene: TRBV30
D gene: TRBD1
clone size: once

CDR3 protein: CASSQGVHNEQFF
CDR3 DNA: TGTGCCAGCAGTCAGGGGGTACACAATGAGCAGTTCTTC
J gene: TRBJ2-1
V gene: TRBV6-5
D gene: TRBD1
clone size: -

CDR3 protein: CASSEVRLAGWSDEQFF
CDR3 DNA: TGCGCCAGCAGCGAGGTGAGGCTAGCGGGATGGTCGGATGAGCAGTTCTTC
J gene: TRBJ2-1
V gene: TRBV5-1
D gene: TRBD2
clone size: once

CDR3 protein: CASRTGTGMGTEAFF
CDR3 DNA: TGTGCCAGCAGGACCGGGACAGGGATGGGGACTGAAGCTTTCTTT
J gene: TRBJ1-1
V gene: TRBV6-6
D gene: TRBD1
clone size: few

CDR3 protein: CASSLDSPSYEQYF
CDR3 DNA: TGCGCCAGCAGCTTGGACAGCCCTTCCTACGAGCAGTACTTC
J gene: TRBJ2-7
V gene: TRBV5-1
D gene: -
clone size: -

CDR3 protein: CASSFRTGGNQPQHF
CDR3 DNA: TGTGCCAGCAGTTTCAGGACAGGGGGAAATCAGCCCCAGCATTTT
J gene: TRBJ1-5
V gene: TRBV28
D gene: TRBD1
clone size: -

CDR3 protein: CASSLASGSGETQYF
CDR3 DNA: TGTGCCAGCAGCTTAGCGAGCGGGAGTGGGGAGACCCAGTACTTC
J gene: TRBJ2-5
V gene: TRBV7-3
D gene: TRBD2
clone size: -

CDR3 protein: CASSRTSGRNYNEQFF
CDR3 DNA: TGTGCCAGCAGTCGGACTAGCGGGAGGAACTACAATGAGCAGTTCTTC
J gene: TRBJ2-1
V gene: TRBV6-4
D gene: TRBD2
clone size: -

CDR3 protein: CASSATGAGNTEAFF
CDR3 DNA: TGTGCCAGCAGTGCGACAGGGGCTGGGAACACTGAAGCTTTCTTT
J gene: TRBJ1-1
V gene: TRBV6-4
D gene: TRBD1
clone size: -

CDR3 protein: CASSVDGGRMETQYF
CDR3 DNA: TGTGCCAGCAGCGTAGACGGGGGGAGGATGGAGACCCAGTACTTC
J gene: TRBJ2-5
V gene: TRBV9
D gene: TRBD2
clone size: -

CDR3 protein: CASSLSVGANVLTF
CDR3 DNA: TGTGCCAGCAGCTTATCTGTTGGGGCCAACGTCCTGACTTTC
J gene: TRBJ2-6
V gene: TRBV7-9
D gene: -
clone size: -

CDR3 protein: CASSVDRALPISQPQHF
CDR3 DNA: TGTGCCAGTAGTGTCGACAGGGCCCTCCCCATTAGTCAGCCCCAGCATTTT
J gene: TRBJ1-5
V gene: TRBV19
D gene: TRBD1
clone size: -

CDR3 protein: CASSATGFATEAFF
CDR3 DNA: TGTGCCAGCAGCGCGACAGGGTTCGCCACTGAAGCTTTCTTT
J gene: TRBJ1-1
V gene: TRBV9
D gene: TRBD1
clone size: -

CDR3 protein: CASRSGLGSNQPQHF
CDR3 DNA: TGTGCCAGCAGAAGCGGGCTCGGGAGCAATCAGCCCCAGCATTTT
J gene: TRBJ1-5
V gene: TRBV2
D gene: -
clone size: -

CDR3 protein: CASSDPDDRAGQPQHF
CDR3 DNA: TGTGCCAGCAGCGACCCCGACGACAGGGCGGGTCAGCCCCAGCATTTT
J gene: TRBJ1-5
V gene: TRBV28
D gene: TRBD1
clone size: -

CDR3 protein: CASSLSRGEAGELFF
CDR3 DNA: TGTGCCAGCAGTTTATCGCGAGGGGAGGCCGGGGAGCTGTTTTTT
J gene: TRBJ2-2
V gene: TRBV27
D gene: -
clone size: -

CDR3 protein: CASSPSRLSYNEQFF
CDR3 DNA: TGTGCCAGCAGCCCGTCCCGGTTGTCCTACAATGAGCAGTTCTTC
J gene: TRBJ2-1
V gene: TRBV7-3
D gene: -
clone size: -

CDR3 protein: CASSVAGGKYEQYF
CDR3 DNA: TGTGCCAGTAGTGTAGCGGGGGGGAAATACGAGCAGTACTTC
J gene: TRBJ2-7
V gene: TRBV19
D gene: TRBD2
clone size: -

CDR3 protein: CATSRDLGTIVNSYGYTF
CDR3 DNA: TGTGCCACCAGCAGAGATCTCGGGACAATCGTGAATTCGTATGGCTACACCTTC
J gene: TRBJ1-2
V gene: TRBV15
D gene: -
clone size: once

CDR3 protein: CASSGRTGDTEAFF
CDR3 DNA: TGTGCCAGCAGCGGACGGACAGGGGACACTGAAGCTTTCTTT
J gene: TRBJ1-1
V gene: TRBV5-6
D gene: TRBD1
clone size: -

CDR3 protein: CASSQGEDYRSEQGYTF
CDR3 DNA: TGCGCCAGCAGCCAAGGGGAGGACTACAGGTCGGAACAGGGCTACACCTTC
J gene: TRBJ1-2
V gene: TRBV4-1
D gene: -
clone size: -

CDR3 protein: CASSTQSGSNTEAFF
CDR3 DNA: TGTGCCAGCAGTACTCAGTCCGGGTCGAACACTGAAGCTTTCTTT
J gene: TRBJ1-1
V gene: TRBV6-5
D gene: -
clone size: few

CDR3 protein: CASSQAQATNTEAFF
CDR3 DNA: TGTGCCAGCAGCCAAGCACAGGCCACGAACACTGAAGCTTTCTTT
J gene: TRBJ1-1
V gene: TRBV4-1
D gene: -
clone size: -

CDR3 protein: CASTGIYNEQFF
CDR3 DNA: TGTGCCAGCACGGGGATCTACAATGAGCAGTTCTTC
J gene: TRBJ2-1
V gene: TRBV28
D gene: -
clone size: -

CDR3 protein: CASSSISGSIIEQFF
CDR3 DNA: TGTGCCAGCAGCTCGATTAGCGGGAGCATCATTGAGCAGTTCTTC
J gene: TRBJ2-1
V gene: TRBV5-8
D gene: TRBD2
clone size: -